This entry features one T cell receptor beta chain sequence. This entry is derived from a study of blood T cell repertoires in COVID-19. The V gene lost 4 bases and the J gene lost 4 bases, with 22 bases spanning the gap. The CDR3 has 17 residues. Germline values: CDR1 LGHDT, CDR2 YNNKEL (reference sequence). Assay: immunoSEQ multiplex PCR; the TCRdb copy retains only in-frame clones and omits some. The sample holds 70,000 to 100,000 clones, around 67% seen once. The chain carries TRBV3-1 (or the pseudogene TRBV3-2) and TRBJ1-2; tentative D call: TRBD1 (5 bases). The clonotype originates from a woman aged 60-70 years in a cohort sampled during active or convalescent COVID-19. The sample comprised peripheral blood. CDR3 region: CASSRKWVREASYGYTF. The CDR3 bases are TGTGCCAGCAGCCGCAAGTGGGTCAGGGAAGCCTCCTATGGCTACACCTTC.